This T cell receptor (beta chain) stems from a study of blood T cell repertoires in COVID-19. About the study: The origin of the acute and convalescent COVID-19 samples was the United States, Italy and Spain. PBMCs, B-cell-depleted T cells, or T cells provided the cDNA or gDNA that made up the material.

V lost 7 bases and J lost 1, with 10 bases in between. Germline V gene lookup returns CDR1 SNHLY and CDR2 FYNNEI. This CDR3 is built from 14 residues. There are a few counts of this clone. In the original processing: Nucleated cell number was recorded as an estimate derived from reference gene primer amplification. Clones were read by immunoSEQ multiplex PCR, and TCRdb kept only the in-frame ones, dropping some. The V and J calls and clone size are taken from that table; D and trimming were inferred from the DNA. Of about 110,000 clones listed, about 90% are singletons. The chain carries TRBV2 and TRBJ2-2, with D perhaps matching TRBD2 (5 bases). This clonotype was obtained from a human donor in a cohort sampled during active COVID-19. The sequencing sample was made of peripheral blood. CDR3 in amino acids: CASKVGENTGELFF. CDR3 DNA sequence: TGTGCCAGCAAGGTCGGGGAGAACACCGGGGAGCTGTTTTTT.